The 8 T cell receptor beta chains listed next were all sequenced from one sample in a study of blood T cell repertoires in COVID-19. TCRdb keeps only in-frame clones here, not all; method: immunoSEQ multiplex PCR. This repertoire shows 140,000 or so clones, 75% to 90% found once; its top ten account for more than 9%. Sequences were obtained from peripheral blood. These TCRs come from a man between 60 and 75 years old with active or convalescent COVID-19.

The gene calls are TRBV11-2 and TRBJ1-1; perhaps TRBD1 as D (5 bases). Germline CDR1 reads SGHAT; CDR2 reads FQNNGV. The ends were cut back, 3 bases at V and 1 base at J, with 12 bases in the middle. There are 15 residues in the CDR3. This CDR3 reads CASSLGQGWNTEAFF. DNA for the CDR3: TGTGCCAGCAGCTTGGGGCAGGGCTGGAACACTGAAGCTTTCTTT.

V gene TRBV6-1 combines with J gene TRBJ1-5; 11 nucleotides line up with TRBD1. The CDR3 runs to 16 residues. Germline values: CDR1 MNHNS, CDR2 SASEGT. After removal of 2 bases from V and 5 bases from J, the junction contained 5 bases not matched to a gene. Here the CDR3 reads CASSESGTGGYQPQHF. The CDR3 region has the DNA TGTGCCAGCAGTGAATCCGGGACAGGGGGTTATCAGCCCCAGCATTTT.

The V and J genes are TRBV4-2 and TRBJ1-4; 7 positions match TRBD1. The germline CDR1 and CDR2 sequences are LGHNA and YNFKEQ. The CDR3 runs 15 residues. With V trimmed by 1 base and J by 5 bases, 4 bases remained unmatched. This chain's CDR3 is CASSQVDRENEKLFF. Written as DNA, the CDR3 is TGTGCCAGCAGCCAAGTTGACAGGGAAAATGAAAAACTGTTTTTT.

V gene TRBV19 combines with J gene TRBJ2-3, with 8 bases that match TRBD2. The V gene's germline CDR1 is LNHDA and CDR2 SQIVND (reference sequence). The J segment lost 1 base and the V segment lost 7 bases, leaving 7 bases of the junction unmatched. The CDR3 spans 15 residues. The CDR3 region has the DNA TGTGCCAGTATGGGAAGCGGGAGCGGCACAGATACGCAGTATTTT. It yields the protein CASMGSGSGTDTQYF.

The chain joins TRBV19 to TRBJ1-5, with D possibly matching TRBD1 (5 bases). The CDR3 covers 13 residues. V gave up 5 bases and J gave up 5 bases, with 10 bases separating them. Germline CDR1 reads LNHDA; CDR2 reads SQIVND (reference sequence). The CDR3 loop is CASSRTTYQPQHF. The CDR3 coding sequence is TGTGCCAGTAGTCGGACAACCTATCAGCCCCAGCATTTT.

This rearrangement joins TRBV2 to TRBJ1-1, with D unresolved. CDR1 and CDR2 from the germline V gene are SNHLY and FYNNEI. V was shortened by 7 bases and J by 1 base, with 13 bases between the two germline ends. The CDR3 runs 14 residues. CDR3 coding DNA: TGTGCCAGCATTAGCACATCACAGAACACTGAAGCTTTCTTT. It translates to CASISTSQNTEAFF.

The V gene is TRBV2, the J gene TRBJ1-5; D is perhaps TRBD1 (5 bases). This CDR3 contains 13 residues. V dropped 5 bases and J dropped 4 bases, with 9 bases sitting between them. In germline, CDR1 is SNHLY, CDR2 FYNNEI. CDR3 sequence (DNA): TGTGCCAGCAGTCGGGCAGGGAATCAGCCCCAGCATTTT. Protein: CASSRAGNQPQHF.

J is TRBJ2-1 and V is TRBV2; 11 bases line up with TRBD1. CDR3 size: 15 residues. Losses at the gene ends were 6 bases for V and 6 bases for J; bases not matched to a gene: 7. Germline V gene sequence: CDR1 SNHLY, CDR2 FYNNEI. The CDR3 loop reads CASSLWDRGVNEQFF. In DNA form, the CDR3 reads TGTGCCAGCAGCCTTTGGGACAGGGGGGTCAATGAGCAGTTCTTC.